This is a list of T cell receptor beta chains from one sample in a study of blood T cells in healthy people across ages. MiXCR, applied by TCRdb to the 5' RACE reads, yields one record per CDR3 protein. Among 1,500,000 or so distinct CDR3 sequences, 55% to 75% were seen once, and the ten largest hold approximately 7%. Source material: blood. All receptors derive from a man aged 18 to 29 in good health. Both conserved end residues are part of each CDR3. D genes are given only for firm matches. Expanded clones are given a class, and other clones once, few, many or no size at all.

v_call: TRBV27
d_call: NA
clone_size: NA
cdr3_aa: CASSFTGKSGNTIYF

v_call: TRBV13
d_call: NA
clone_size: NA
cdr3_aa: CASSLRGKGYEQYF

v_call: TRBV7-9
d_call: NA
clone_size: NA
cdr3_aa: CASTILPGRKDDAFF

v_call: TRBV10-3
d_call: NA
clone_size: NA
cdr3_aa: CAISPGVGTPEGDEQFF

v_call: TRBV20-1
d_call: NA
clone_size: once
cdr3_aa: CSARDLLAFDTQYF

v_call: TRBV4-1
d_call: NA
clone_size: NA
cdr3_aa: CASSQGQSNYGYTF

v_call: TRBV28
d_call: NA
clone_size: few
cdr3_aa: CASTRAAVGGNEQFF

v_call: TRBV20-1
d_call: NA
clone_size: NA
cdr3_aa: CSATPEVGGYEQYF

v_call: TRBV6-2/TRBV6-3
d_call: NA
clone_size: NA
cdr3_aa: CASSYFGERNEQFF

v_call: TRBV7-9
d_call: NA
clone_size: NA
cdr3_aa: CASSFGGGQENIQYF

v_call: TRBV4-3
d_call: TRBD1
clone_size: few
cdr3_aa: CASSQVPAGTGAQGETQYF

v_call: TRBV6-5
d_call: NA
clone_size: NA
cdr3_aa: CASSRQVFGTEAFF

v_call: TRBV30
d_call: NA
clone_size: NA
cdr3_aa: CARSVKEVGYGYTF

v_call: TRBV27
d_call: NA
clone_size: NA
cdr3_aa: CASSSLPLQGLAKNIQYF

v_call: TRBV28
d_call: TRBD1
clone_size: few
cdr3_aa: CASSRQGYGNEQYF

v_call: TRBV20-1
d_call: TRBD1
clone_size: NA
cdr3_aa: CSASRDRDQYGYTF

v_call: TRBV10-3
d_call: NA
clone_size: few
cdr3_aa: CAISESTYEQYF

v_call: TRBV3-1
d_call: NA
clone_size: few
cdr3_aa: CASSQDWNTEAFF

v_call: TRBV25-1
d_call: NA
clone_size: NA
cdr3_aa: CASTESGDTQYF

v_call: TRBV29-1
d_call: TRBD1
clone_size: few
cdr3_aa: CSATGTGGVTDTQYF

v_call: TRBV29-1
d_call: TRBD2
clone_size: NA
cdr3_aa: CSVEGYWRGGGTDTQYF

v_call: TRBV7-2
d_call: NA
clone_size: NA
cdr3_aa: CASSLAPGPAYNEQFF

v_call: TRBV29-1
d_call: NA
clone_size: NA
cdr3_aa: CSATGSPQETQYF

v_call: TRBV7-2
d_call: NA
clone_size: NA
cdr3_aa: CASSLRSEQFF

v_call: TRBV6-6
d_call: TRBD1
clone_size: once
cdr3_aa: CASSHGQGGQETQYF

v_call: TRBV12-3/TRBV12-4
d_call: NA
clone_size: NA
cdr3_aa: CASSDTSNNEQFF

v_call: TRBV14
d_call: TRBD2
clone_size: NA
cdr3_aa: CASSQGLAGAGELFF

v_call: TRBV6-5
d_call: NA
clone_size: NA
cdr3_aa: CANSYDRLGANVLTF

v_call: TRBV27
d_call: NA
clone_size: NA
cdr3_aa: CASSYNPVGQNIQYF

v_call: TRBV7-9
d_call: NA
clone_size: few
cdr3_aa: CASSLVLSPYEQYF

v_call: TRBV29-1
d_call: NA
clone_size: NA
cdr3_aa: CSAFMETKYF

v_call: TRBV12-3/TRBV12-4
d_call: NA
clone_size: NA
cdr3_aa: CASSQRGPHEQYF

v_call: TRBV10-3
d_call: NA
clone_size: NA
cdr3_aa: CAISERPTEAFF

v_call: TRBV4-1
d_call: TRBD2
clone_size: NA
cdr3_aa: CASSQDLAGGLSYEQYF